The clone carrying this T cell receptor beta chain has a handful of counts. No antigen is known for it. Germline V gene lookup returns CDR1 SQVTM and CDR2 ANQGSEA. The CDR3 loop spans 17 amino acids. J lost 3 bases, V lost 6 bases, and 9 bases had no gene match. The sample is drawn from a study of human T cells and chemical hapten exposure. Study-wide background: Patch tests delivered 0.01% DPC to the upper back and were evaluated at 6 days. The patients were mostly female; they had alopecia areata, totalis or universalis. Study results and limitations: Patch test score was positively correlated with the counts of TCRs that had expanded at PT1.

Using its own MiXCR run on the RACE reads, TCRdb lists one record per CDR3 protein. The table has 300,000 to 450,000 distinct CDR3 sequences, more than 4.5% seen once; the top ten hold 2.6%. The sample's time point: pre-sensitization, week 0. Treatment described: therapeutic diphenylcyclopropenone sensitization with weekly scalp DPC. The V and J genes are TRBV29-1 and TRBJ2-6; 12 bases fit TRBD1. The origin of this receptor is a woman aged 50 to 65 with alopecia areata. Some clones in this sample may be carry-over from other donors' samples. Sequenced material: whole blood, taken in connection with sensitization to the hapten diphenylcyclopropenone (DPC). In nucleotides, the CDR3 is TGCAGCGTGCTCGGGGGACAGGGGGCGCGTGGGGCCAACGTCCTGACTTTC. The encoded protein is CSVLGGQGARGANVLTF. The whole variable domain, remainder taken from reference TRBV29-1 and TRBJ2-6, is SAVISQKPSRDICQRGTSLTIQCQVDSQVTMMFWYRQQPGQSLTLIATANQGSEATYESGFVIDKFPISRPNLTFSTLTVSNMSPEDSSIYLCSVLGGQGARGANVLTFGAGSRLTVL.